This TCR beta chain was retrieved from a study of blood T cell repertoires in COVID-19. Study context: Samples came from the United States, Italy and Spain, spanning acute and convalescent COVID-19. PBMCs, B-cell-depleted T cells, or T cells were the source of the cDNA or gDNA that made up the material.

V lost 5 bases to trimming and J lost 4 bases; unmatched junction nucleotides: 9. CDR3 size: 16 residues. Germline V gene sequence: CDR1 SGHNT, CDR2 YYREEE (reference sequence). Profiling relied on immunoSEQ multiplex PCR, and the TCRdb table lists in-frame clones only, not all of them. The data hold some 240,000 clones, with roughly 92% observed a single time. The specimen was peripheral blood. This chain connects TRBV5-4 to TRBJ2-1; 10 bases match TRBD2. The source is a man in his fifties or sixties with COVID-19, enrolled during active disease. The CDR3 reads CASRDLTSGQYNEQFF. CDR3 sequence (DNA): TGTGCCAGCAGAGACCTGACTAGCGGGCAGTACAATGAGCAGTTCTTC.